One sample yielded the 3 T cell receptor beta chains listed below, sequenced in a study of T-cell memory formation after mild COVID-19. TCRdb re-analysed the 5' RACE reads in MiXCR, keeping a single row per CDR3 protein. The data hold approximately 490,000 distinct CDR3 sequences, with around 20% observed a single time. The sequenced material came from PBMCs or a T cell subset sorted from them (not recorded which). Source of these receptors: an adult woman who had mild COVID-19 (a few samples of this study predate the infection). Cell type and time point are not known.

Only a few counts were recorded for this clonotype. This chain uses TRBV25-1 with TRBJ2-3; 8 positions match TRBD1. The CDR3 loop spans 14 amino acids. The germline gives CDR1 MGHDK, CDR2 SYGVNS. V trimming: 6 bases; J trimming: 4 bases; junction bases outside the gene matches: 6. DNA for the CDR3: TGTGCCAGCAGGACAGGACAGGGTCCAGATACGCAGTATTTT. Protein sequence: CASRTGQGPDTQYF. Variable domain in full (rest from reference TRBV25-1 and TRBJ2-3): EADIYQTPRYLVIGTGKKITLECSQTMGHDKMYWYQQDPGMELHLIHYSYGVNSTEKGDLSSESTVSRIRTEHFPLTLESARPSHTSQYLCASRTGQGPDTQYFGPGTRLTVL.

This clonotype was counted a few times. This chain links TRBV9 with TRBJ2-1; 9 bases match TRBD1. This CDR3 is 15 amino acids long. Germline V lookup: CDR1 SGDLS, CDR2 YYNGEE. V was clipped by 0 bases and J by 5 bases; unmatched bases: 3. Written as DNA, the CDR3 is TGTGCCAGCAGCGTAGAACAGGGGGCCAACAATGAGCAGTTCTTC. This translates into CASSVEQGANNEQFF. The full variable domain, in which reference TRBV9 and TRBJ2-1 provide the parts outside the CDR3, is DSGVTQTPKHLITATGQRVTLRCSPRSGDLSVYWYQQSLDQGLQFLIQYYNGEERAKGNILERFSAQQFPDLHSELNLSSLELGDSALYFCASSVEQGANNEQFFGPGTRLTVL.

A few counts support this clonotype. The CDR3: CSVVTAKTRTDTQYF. The CDR3 region has the DNA TGCAGCGTTGTAACAGCGAAGACTCGCACAGATACGCAGTATTTT. The V and J genes are TRBV29-1 and TRBJ2-3; D is uncertain. The CDR3 covers 15 residues. V lost 4 bases and J 1 base, leaving 15 bases between the germline ends. CDR1 is SQVTM and CDR2 is ANQGSEA in the germline V gene.